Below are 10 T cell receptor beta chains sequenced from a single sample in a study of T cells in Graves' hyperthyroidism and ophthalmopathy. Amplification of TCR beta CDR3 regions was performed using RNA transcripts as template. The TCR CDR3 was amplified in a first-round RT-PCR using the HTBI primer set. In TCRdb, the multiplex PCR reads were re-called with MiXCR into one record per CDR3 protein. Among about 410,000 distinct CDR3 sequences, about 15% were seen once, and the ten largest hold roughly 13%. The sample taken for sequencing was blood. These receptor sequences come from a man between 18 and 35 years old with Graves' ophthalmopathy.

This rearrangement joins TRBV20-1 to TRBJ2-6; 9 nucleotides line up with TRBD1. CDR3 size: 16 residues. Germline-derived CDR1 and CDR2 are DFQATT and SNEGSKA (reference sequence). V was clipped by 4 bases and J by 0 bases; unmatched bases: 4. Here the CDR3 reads CSATRDRDSGANVLTF. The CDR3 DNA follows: TGCAGTGCTACCCGGGACAGGGACTCTGGGGCCAACGTCCTGACTTTC.

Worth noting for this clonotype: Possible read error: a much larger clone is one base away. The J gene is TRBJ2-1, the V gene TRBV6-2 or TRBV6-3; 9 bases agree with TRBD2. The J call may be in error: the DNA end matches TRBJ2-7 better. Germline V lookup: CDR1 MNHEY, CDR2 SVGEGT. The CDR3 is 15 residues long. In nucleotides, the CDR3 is TGTGCCAGCAGTGGGGTGGCGGGGGGGTACAATGAGCAGTACTTC. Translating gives CASSGVAGGYNEQYF.

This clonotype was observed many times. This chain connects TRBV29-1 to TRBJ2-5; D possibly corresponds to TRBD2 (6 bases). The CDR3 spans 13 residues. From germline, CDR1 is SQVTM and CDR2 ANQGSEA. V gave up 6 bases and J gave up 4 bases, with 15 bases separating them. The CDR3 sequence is CSVKVGLTETQYF. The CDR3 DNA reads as TGCAGCGTCAAGGTGGGACTCACAGAGACCCAGTACTTC. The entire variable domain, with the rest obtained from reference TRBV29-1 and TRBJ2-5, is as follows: SAVISQKPSRDICQRGTSLTIQCQVDSQVTMMFWYRQQPGQSLTLIATANQGSEATYESGFVIDKFPISRPNLTFSTLTVSNMSPEDSSIYLCSVKVGLTETQYFGPGTRLLVL.

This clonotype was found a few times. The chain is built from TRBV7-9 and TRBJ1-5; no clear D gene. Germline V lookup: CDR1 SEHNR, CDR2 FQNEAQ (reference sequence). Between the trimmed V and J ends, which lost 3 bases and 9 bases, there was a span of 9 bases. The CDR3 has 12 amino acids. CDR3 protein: CASSFGSGPQHF. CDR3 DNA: TGTGCCAGCAGCTTCGGGTCGGGGCCCCAGCATTTT. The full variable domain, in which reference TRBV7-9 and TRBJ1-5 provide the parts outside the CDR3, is DTGVSQNPRHKITKRGQNVTFRCDPISEHNRLYWYRQTLGQGPEFLTYFQNEAQLEKSRLLSDRFSAERPKGSFSTLEIQRTEQGDSAMYLCASSFGSGPQHFGDGTRLSIL.

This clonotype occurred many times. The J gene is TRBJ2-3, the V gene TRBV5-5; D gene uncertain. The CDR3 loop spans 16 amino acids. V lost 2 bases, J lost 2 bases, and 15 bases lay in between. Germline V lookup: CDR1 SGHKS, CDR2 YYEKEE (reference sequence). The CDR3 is CASSFGEDHYTDTQYF. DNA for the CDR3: TGTGCCAGCAGCTTTGGAGAAGACCACTACACAGATACGCAGTATTTT.

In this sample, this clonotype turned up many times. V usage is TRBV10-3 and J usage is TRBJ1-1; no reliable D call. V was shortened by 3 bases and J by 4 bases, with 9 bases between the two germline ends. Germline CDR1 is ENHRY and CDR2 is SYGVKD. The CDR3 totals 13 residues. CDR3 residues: CAISDRGSTEAFF. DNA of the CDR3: TGTGCCATCAGTGATCGGGGAAGCACTGAAGCTTTCTTT.

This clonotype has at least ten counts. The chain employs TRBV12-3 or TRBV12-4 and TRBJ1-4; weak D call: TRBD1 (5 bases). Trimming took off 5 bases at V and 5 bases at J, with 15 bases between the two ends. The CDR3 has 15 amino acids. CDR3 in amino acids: CASSKRGEGNEKLFF. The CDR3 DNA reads TGTGCCAGCAGTAAGAGAGGGGAAGGGAATGAAAAACTGTTTTTT.

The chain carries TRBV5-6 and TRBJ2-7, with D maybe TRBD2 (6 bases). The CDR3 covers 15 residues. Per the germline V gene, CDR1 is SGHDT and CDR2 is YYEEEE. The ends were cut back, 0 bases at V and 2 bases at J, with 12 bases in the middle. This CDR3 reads CASSLVASAAYEQYF. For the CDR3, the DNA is TGTGCCAGCAGCTTGGTGGCTAGCGCGGCCTACGAGCAGTACTTC.

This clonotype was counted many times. The CDR3 region has the DNA TGTGCCAGCAGCCAAGACACGGTCAGGCAGACCCAGTACTTC. It specifies CASSQDTVRQTQYF. J is TRBJ2-5 and V is TRBV3-1; D gene unclear. Germline V gene sequence: CDR1 LGHDT, CDR2 YNNKEL (reference sequence). CDR3 size: 14 residues. Trimming removed 0 bases at V and 6 bases at J, with 11 bases between.

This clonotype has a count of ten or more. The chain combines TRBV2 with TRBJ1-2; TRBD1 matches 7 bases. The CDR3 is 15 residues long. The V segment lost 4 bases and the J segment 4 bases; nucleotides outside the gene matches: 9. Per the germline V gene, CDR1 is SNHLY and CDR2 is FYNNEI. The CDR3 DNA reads TGTGCCAGCAGTGGACGACAGGGTTACGGCTATGGCTACACCTTC. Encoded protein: CASSGRQGYGYGYTF.